This T cell receptor (beta chain) emerged from a study of molecular identifiers for immune sequencing clone quantification. Study findings and constraints: Spiked Jurkat TCR RNA from one cell was reportedly detectable among approximately 1 million naive cells.

The length of the CDR3 is 16 residues. The V and J ends lost 8 bases and 4 bases, in that order; junction bases with no gene match: 10. Germline CDR1 MNHEY, CDR2 SVGAGI. A CD8+CD4-CCR7+CD45RA+ gate was used to sort naive CD8 T cells. Turning to this clonotype: Its matching antigen is unknown. One base away lies a much larger clone, so this may be a sequencing read error.

A single record per CDR3 protein comes from TCRdb applying MiXCR to the PCR reads. The table records about 640,000 distinct CDR3 sequences, just under 20% of them present only once. The sequencing input was naive CD8+ T cells from blood, with Jurkat cell RNA spiked in. As for subset: FACS-sorted CD8+CD4-CCR7+CD45RA+ naive T cells. This TCR was recovered from a human donor in good health. Some libraries in this study had Jurkat cell RNA spiked in. The chain combines TRBV6-5 with TRBJ2-1, with TRBD2 matching over 11 bases. The CDR3: CASGSAGTSGYNEQFF. CDR3 in DNA: TGTGCCAGCGGTTCAGCAGGGACTAGCGGATACAATGAGCAGTTCTTC.